This T cell receptor (beta chain) emerged from a study of siplizumab effects on memory and regulatory T cells. Points from the study as a whole: A naive or memory phenotype could not be assigned to roughly 75-96% of the proliferating CD4+ or CD8+ clones.

CDR1 and CDR2 from the germline V gene are LNHDA and SQIVND (reference sequence). V dropped 5 bases and J dropped 11 bases, with 18 bases sitting between them. The length of the CDR3 is 13 residues. This clone was detected a few times. Antigen unknown. In each sample, approximately 90,000 TCR templates were assayed. Using immunoSEQ multiplex PCR, the repertoire was profiled, and TCRdb retains in-frame clones only, with some absent. The sample lists 70,000 to 95,000 clones, 93% seen once, with under 8.5% in the top ten. This clonotype was sampled from a human donor in good health. This chain joins TRBV19 and TRBJ1-1; D is unresolved. The sample comprised CD8+ T cells sorted from blood. For the CDR3, the DNA is TGTGCCAGTAGTTTCACCGGACTACCGGGTGCTTTCTTT. The encoded protein is CASSFTGLPGAFF.